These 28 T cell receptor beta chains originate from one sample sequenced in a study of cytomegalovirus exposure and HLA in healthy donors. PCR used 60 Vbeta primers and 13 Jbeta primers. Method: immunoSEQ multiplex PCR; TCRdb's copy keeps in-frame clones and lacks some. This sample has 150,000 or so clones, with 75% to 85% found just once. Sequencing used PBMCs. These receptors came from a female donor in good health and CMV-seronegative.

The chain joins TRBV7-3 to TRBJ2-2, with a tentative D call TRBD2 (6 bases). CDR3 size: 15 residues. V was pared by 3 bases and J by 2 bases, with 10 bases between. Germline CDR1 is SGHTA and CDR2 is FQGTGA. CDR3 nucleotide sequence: TGTGCCAGCAGCTTCCGGGGGATTAACACCGGGGAGCTGTTTTTT. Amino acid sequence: CASSFRGINTGELFF.

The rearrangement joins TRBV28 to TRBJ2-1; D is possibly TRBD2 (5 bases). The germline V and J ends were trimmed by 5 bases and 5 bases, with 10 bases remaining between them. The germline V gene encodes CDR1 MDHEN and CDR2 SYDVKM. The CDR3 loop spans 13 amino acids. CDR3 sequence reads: CASSQLVDNEQFF. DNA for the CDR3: TGTGCCAGCAGTCAACTAGTGGACAATGAGCAGTTCTTC.

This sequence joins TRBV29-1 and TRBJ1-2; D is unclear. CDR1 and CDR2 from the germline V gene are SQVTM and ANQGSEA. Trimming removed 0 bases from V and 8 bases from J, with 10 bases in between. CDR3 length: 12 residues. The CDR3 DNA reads TGCAGCGTTGAAGATAACCAACGGGGCTACACCTTC. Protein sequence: CSVEDNQRGYTF.

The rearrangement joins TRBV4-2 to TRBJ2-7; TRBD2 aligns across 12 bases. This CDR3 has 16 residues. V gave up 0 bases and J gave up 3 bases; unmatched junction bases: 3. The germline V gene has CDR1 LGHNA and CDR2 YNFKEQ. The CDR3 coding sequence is TGTGCCAGCAGCCAAGAACTAGCGGGAGGTCTCTACGAGCAGTACTTC. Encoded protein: CASSQELAGGLYEQYF.

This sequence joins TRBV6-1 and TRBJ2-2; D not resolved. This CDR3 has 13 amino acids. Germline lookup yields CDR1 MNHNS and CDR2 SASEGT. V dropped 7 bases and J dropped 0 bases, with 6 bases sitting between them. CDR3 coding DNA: TGTGCCAGCACGCGGACGAACACCGGGGAGCTGTTTTTT. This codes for CASTRTNTGELFF.

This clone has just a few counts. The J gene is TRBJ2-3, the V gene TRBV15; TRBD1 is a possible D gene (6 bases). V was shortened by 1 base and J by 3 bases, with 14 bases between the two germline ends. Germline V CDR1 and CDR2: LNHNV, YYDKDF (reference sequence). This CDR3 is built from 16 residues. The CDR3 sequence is CATSRVGHLATDTQYF. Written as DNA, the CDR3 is TGTGCCACCAGCAGAGTGGGACACCTAGCAACAGATACGCAGTATTTT.

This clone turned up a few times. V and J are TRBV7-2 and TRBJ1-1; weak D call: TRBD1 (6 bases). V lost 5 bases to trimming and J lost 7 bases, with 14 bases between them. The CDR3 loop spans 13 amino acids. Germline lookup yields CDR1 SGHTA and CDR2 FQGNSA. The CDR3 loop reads CASSEITGLEAFF. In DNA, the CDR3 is TGTGCCAGCAGCGAAATCACAGGGCTTGAAGCTTTCTTT.

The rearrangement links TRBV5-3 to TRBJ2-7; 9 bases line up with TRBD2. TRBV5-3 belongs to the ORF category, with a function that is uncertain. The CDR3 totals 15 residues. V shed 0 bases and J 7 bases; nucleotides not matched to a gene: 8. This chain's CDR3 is CARSLVAGGPGEQYF. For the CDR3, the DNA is TGTGCCAGAAGCTTGGTGGCGGGAGGGCCGGGTGAGCAGTACTTC.

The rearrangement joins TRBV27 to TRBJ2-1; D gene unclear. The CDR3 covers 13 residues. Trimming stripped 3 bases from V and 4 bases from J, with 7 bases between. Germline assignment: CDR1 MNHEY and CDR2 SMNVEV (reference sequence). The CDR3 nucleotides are TGTGCCAGCAGTTTTCCCCCTTACAATGAGCAGTTCTTC. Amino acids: CASSFPPYNEQFF.

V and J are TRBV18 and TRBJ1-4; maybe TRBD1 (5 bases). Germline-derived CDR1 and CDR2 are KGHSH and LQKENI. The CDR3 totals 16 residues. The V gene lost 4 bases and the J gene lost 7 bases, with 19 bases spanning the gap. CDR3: CASSLSRGTAGEKLFF. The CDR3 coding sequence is TGTGCCAGCTCACTCTCCCGGGGGACCGCCGGTGAAAAACTGTTTTTT.

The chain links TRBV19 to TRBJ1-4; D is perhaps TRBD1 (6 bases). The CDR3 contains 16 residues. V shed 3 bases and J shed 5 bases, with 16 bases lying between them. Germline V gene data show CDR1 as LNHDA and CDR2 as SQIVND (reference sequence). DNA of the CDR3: TGTGCCAGTAGTATGAGAGGTCCAGGGGTAAATGAAAAACTGTTTTTT. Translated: CASSMRGPGVNEKLFF.

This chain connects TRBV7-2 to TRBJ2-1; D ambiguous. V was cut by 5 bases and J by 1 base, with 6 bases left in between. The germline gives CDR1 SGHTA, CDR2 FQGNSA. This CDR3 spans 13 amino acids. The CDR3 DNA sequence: TGTGCCAGCAGCCCGGGTTCCTACAATGAGCAGTTCTTC. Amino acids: CASSPGSYNEQFF.

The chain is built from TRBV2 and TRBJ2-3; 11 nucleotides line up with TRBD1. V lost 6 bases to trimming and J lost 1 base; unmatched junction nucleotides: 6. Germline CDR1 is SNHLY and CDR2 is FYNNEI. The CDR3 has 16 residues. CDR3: CASRAGQGARTDTQYF. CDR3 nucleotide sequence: TGTGCCAGCAGAGCCGGACAGGGGGCACGCACAGATACGCAGTATTTT.

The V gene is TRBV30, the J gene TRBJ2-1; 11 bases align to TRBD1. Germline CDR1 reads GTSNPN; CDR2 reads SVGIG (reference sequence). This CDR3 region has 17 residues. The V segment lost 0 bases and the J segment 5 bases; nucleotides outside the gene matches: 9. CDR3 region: CAWSVRSGQGVHNEQFF. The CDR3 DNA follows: TGTGCCTGGAGTGTACGATCGGGACAGGGGGTTCACAATGAGCAGTTCTTC.

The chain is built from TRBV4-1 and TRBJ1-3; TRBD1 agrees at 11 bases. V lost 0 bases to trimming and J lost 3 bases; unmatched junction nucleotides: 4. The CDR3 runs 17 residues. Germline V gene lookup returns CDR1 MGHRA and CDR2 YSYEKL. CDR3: CASSQDRTGGGGNTIYF. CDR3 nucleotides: TGCGCCAGCAGCCAAGATAGGACAGGGGGCGGTGGAAACACCATATATTTT.

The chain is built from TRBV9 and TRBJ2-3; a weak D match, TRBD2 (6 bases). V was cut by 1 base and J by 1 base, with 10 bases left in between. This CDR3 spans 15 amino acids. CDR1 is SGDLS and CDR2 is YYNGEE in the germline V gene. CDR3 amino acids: CASSVSGWGTDTQYF. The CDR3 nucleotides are TGTGCCAGCAGCGTAAGCGGGTGGGGCACAGATACGCAGTATTTT.

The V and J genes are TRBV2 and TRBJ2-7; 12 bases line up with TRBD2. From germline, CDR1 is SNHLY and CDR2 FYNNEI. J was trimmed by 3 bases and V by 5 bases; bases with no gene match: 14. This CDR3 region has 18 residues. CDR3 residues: CASSLTRPLAGGFYEQYF. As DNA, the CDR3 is TGTGCCAGCAGTCTGACCCGCCCACTAGCGGGGGGCTTCTACGAGCAGTACTTC.

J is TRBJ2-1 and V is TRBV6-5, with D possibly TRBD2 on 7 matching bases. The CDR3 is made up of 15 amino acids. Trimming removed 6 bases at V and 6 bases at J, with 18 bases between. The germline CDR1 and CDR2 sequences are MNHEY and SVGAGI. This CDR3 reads CASSSVRGGFNEQFF. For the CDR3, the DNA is TGTGCCAGCAGCTCCGTTAGGGGGGGTTTCAATGAGCAGTTCTTC.

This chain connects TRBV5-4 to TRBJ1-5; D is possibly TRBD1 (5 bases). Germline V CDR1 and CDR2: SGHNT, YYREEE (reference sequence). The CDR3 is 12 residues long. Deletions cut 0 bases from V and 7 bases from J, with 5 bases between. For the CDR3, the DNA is TGTGCCAGCAGCTTGGAGGGGCAGCCCCAGCATTTT. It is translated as CASSLEGQPQHF.

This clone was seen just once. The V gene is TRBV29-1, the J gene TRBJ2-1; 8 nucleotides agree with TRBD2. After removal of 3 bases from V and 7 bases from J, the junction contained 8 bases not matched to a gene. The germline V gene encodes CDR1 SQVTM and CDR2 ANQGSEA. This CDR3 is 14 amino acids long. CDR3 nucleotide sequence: TGCAGCGTTGATCCCAGCGGGAGAAGGAATGAGCAGTTCTTC. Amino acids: CSVDPSGRRNEQFF.

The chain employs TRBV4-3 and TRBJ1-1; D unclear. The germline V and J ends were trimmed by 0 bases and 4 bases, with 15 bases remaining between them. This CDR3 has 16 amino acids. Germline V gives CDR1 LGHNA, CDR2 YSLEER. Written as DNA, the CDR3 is TGCGCCAGCAGCCAAGATGGGGTAGGAGGGATCACTGAAGCTTTCTTT. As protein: CASSQDGVGGITEAFF.

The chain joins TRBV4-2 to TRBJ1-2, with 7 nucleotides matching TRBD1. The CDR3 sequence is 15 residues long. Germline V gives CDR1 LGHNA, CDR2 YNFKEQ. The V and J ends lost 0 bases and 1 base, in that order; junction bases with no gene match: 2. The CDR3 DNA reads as TGTGCCAGCAGCCAAGACCAGGGGGGTAACTATGGCTACACCTTC. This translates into CASSQDQGGNYGYTF.

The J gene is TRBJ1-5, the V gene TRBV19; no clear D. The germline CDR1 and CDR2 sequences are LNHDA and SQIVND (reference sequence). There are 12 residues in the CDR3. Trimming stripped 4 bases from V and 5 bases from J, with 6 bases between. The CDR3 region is CASSTYYQPQHF. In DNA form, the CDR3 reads TGTGCCAGTAGTACCTACTATCAGCCCCAGCATTTT.

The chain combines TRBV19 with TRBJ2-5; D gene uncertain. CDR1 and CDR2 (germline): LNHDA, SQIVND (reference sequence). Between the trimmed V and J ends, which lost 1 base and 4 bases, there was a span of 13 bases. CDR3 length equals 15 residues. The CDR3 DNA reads TGTGCCAGTAGTATAGTTGGCCTTCGCTCAGAGACCCAGTACTTC. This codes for CASSIVGLRSETQYF.

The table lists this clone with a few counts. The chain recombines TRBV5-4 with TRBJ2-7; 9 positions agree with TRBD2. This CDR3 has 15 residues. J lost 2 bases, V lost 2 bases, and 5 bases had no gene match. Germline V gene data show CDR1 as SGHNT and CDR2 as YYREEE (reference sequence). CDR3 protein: CASSLGSGSPYEQYF. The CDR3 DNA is TGTGCCAGCAGCTTAGGTAGCGGGAGCCCCTACGAGCAGTACTTC.

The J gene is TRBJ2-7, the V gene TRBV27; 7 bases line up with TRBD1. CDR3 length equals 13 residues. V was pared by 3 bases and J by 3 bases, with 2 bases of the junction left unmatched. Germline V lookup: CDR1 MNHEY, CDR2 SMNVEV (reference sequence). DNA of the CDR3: TGTGCCAGCAGTTTCAGGGGGAGCTACGAGCAGTACTTC. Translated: CASSFRGSYEQYF.

CDR3 DNA sequence: TGCGCCAGCAGCCGACAGGGCGAAAACACCGGGGAGCTGTTTTTT. It specifies CASSRQGENTGELFF. V is TRBV5-1 and J is TRBJ2-2; the match to TRBD1 covers 7 bases. The CDR3 extends over 15 amino acids. Per the germline V gene, CDR1 is SGHRS and CDR2 is YFSETQ. V trimming: 4 bases; J trimming: 2 bases; junction bases outside the gene matches: 5.

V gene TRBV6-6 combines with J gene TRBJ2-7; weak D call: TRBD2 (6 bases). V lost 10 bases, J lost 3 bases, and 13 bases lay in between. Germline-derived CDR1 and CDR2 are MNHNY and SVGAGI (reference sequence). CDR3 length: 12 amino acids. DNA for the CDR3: TGTGCCACCTCACACGGGAGCTACGAGCAGTACTTC. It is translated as CATSHGSYEQYF.